The 11 T cell receptor beta chains below all came from one sample that was sequenced in a study of long-term antiretroviral therapy in people with HIV. Researchers report immunoSEQ v3.0 was run at survey level. Generated by immunoSEQ multiplex PCR, the TCRdb table keeps only in-frame clones and is missing some. The sample carries 18,000 or so clones, 78% recorded once. Sequences were derived from unsorted PBMCs, sampled at the start of antiretroviral therapy, before treatment. Every receptor here comes from a woman aged 40-49 years with HIV.

J is TRBJ1-1 and V is TRBV7-2; unclear D gene. Trimming took off 1 base at V and 4 bases at J, with 13 bases between the two ends. In germline, CDR1 is SGHTA, CDR2 FQGNSA. The CDR3 is 15 amino acids. CDR3 in amino acids: CASSLEVSRGTEAFF. CDR3 DNA sequence: TGTGCCAGCAGCTTAGAAGTCTCCAGAGGCACTGAAGCTTTCTTT.

This rearrangement joins TRBV28 to TRBJ2-7; D unresolved. Between the trimmed V and J ends, which lost 4 bases and 1 base, there was a span of 5 bases. Germline-derived CDR1 and CDR2 are MDHEN and SYDVKM. The CDR3 runs 12 residues. The CDR3 here is CASSYSSYEQYF. DNA of the CDR3: TGTGCCAGCAGTTACTCTTCCTACGAGCAGTACTTC.

The chain is built from TRBV18 and TRBJ2-5; D is uncertain. V was cut by 2 bases and J by 5 bases, with 12 bases left in between. Germline loops: CDR1 KGHSH, CDR2 LQKENI. The CDR3 loop spans 14 amino acids. The CDR3 coding sequence is TGTGCCAGCTCACCAGGAGATGGGCTGGAGACCCAGTACTTC. This encodes CASSPGDGLETQYF.

The chain has TRBV5-4 and TRBJ1-2, with unresolved D. Deletions cut 0 bases from V and 6 bases from J, with 27 bases between. Germline V gene sequence: CDR1 SGHNT, CDR2 YYREEE (reference sequence). This CDR3 is 19 amino acids long. The CDR3 region has the DNA TGTGCCAGCAGCTTGGTCGGATTCACCCGGGCCGTAGTTGGAGATGGCTACACCTTC. This codes for CASSLVGFTRAVVGDGYTF.

This chain connects TRBV10-3 to TRBJ2-7; 7 nucleotides line up with TRBD2. V lost 8 bases, J lost 4 bases, and 14 bases stayed unmatched. Looked up from germline, CDR1 is ENHRY and CDR2 is SYGVKD. The CDR3 has 15 residues. The CDR3 DNA is TGTGCCATCGGTGGGACTATTAACGGGGGTTACGAGCAGTACTTC. It translates to CAIGGTINGGYEQYF.

This chain links TRBV28 with TRBJ1-4; D remains ambiguous. Germline-derived CDR1 and CDR2 are MDHEN and SYDVKM. The CDR3 extends over 15 amino acids. The V and J ends lost 7 bases and 4 bases respectively, with 16 bases between them. The CDR3 sequence: CASTTNRRINEKLFF. For the CDR3, the DNA is TGTGCCAGCACCACCAATAGGCGGATTAATGAAAAACTGTTTTTT.

J is TRBJ2-5 and V is TRBV5-1, with D perhaps matching TRBD2 (5 bases). Germline loops: CDR1 SGHRS, CDR2 YFSETQ. V was pared by 3 bases and J by 5 bases, with 5 bases between. The CDR3 totals 11 residues. This CDR3 is CASSSGETQYF. CDR3 coding DNA: TGCGCCAGCAGCTCGGGGGAGACCCAGTACTTC.

This chain joins TRBV11-2 and TRBJ1-3; weak D call: TRBD1 (6 bases). V lost 2 bases, J lost 2 bases, and 16 bases lay in between. This CDR3 region has 17 residues. Germline CDR1 reads SGHAT; CDR2 reads FQNNGV. CDR3 loop: CASSLTTGPRTGNTIYF. DNA for the CDR3: TGTGCCAGCAGCTTAACCACAGGGCCCCGCACTGGAAACACCATATATTTT.

The chain recombines TRBV5-4 with TRBJ2-5; 7 positions agree with TRBD1. There are 14 residues in the CDR3. Trimming removed 4 bases from V and 2 bases from J; junction bases left unmatched: 5. Germline values: CDR1 SGHNT, CDR2 YYREEE (reference sequence). The CDR3: CASSRGQPQETQYF. CDR3 DNA sequence: TGTGCCAGCAGCCGGGGACAGCCACAAGAGACCCAGTACTTC.

J is TRBJ1-6 and V is TRBV9; no clear D. Germline V gene lookup returns CDR1 SGDLS and CDR2 YYNGEE. V was pared by 4 bases and J by 1 base, with 6 bases between. This CDR3 region has 14 residues. The CDR3 DNA sequence: TGTGCCAGCAGCCCTCGGTCCTATAATTCACCCCTCCACTTT. Amino acids: CASSPRSYNSPLHF.

CDR3 protein: CASSLAGGQGYGYTF. For the CDR3, the DNA is TGTGCCAGCAGCTTAGCGGGGGGGCAAGGCTATGGCTACACCTTC. The chain links TRBV7-8 to TRBJ1-2; a possible D gene is TRBD1 (6 bases). Germline CDR1 reads SGHVS; CDR2 reads FQNEAQ. This CDR3 is 15 amino acids long. Trimming shortened V by 0 bases and J by 4 bases, and 12 bases separated the two germline ends.